Each of the 5 T cell receptor beta chains below was sequenced from the same sample in a study of T cells in Graves' hyperthyroidism and ophthalmopathy. Using RNA transcripts as the source, TCR beta CDR3 regions were amplified. The study used the HTBI primer set for a first-round RT-PCR of the TCR CDR3. TCRdb redid the calling of the multiplex PCR reads with MiXCR, one entry per CDR3 protein. The sample contains some 490,000 distinct CDR3 sequences, roughly 22% of which appear only once. The sequencing sample was made of blood. All receptors come from a woman in her 70s with Graves' ophthalmopathy.

This clonotype was seen only a few times. The chain employs TRBV7-8 and TRBJ1-5, with TRBD1 identical over 8 bases. V dropped 5 bases and J dropped 3; count of bases not matched to a gene: 6. From germline, CDR1 is SGHVS and CDR2 FQNEAQ. CDR3 length: 15 amino acids. The CDR3 nucleotides read TGTGCCAGCAGCACCGACAGGGGCCCCAATCAGCCCCAGCATTTT. Amino acid sequence: CASSTDRGPNQPQHF.

This clonotype came up a few times. The genes are TRBV20-1 and TRBJ1-6, with D possibly being TRBD1 (6 bases). Trimming took off 6 bases at V and 8 bases at J, with 14 bases between the two ends. This CDR3 has 13 residues. CDR1 and CDR2 (germline): DFQATT, SNEGSKA (reference sequence). The CDR3 DNA sequence: TGCAGTGCAGGGGGGAGGCAGTATTCACCCCTCCACTTT. Its protein is CSAGGRQYSPLHF.

In its sample, this clonotype was seen many times. The chain uses TRBV28 and TRBJ1-5; 12 bases fit TRBD1. This CDR3 is built from 16 residues. Germline V gene data show CDR1 as MDHEN and CDR2 as SYDVKM. V was clipped by 5 bases and J by 8 bases; unmatched bases: 10. CDR3 loop: CASSPSGTGGGEPQHF. CDR3 DNA sequence: TGTGCCAGCAGTCCATCCGGGACAGGGGGCGGAGAGCCCCAGCATTTT.

The chain is built from TRBV20-1 and TRBJ1-2, with 7 bases fitting TRBD1. This CDR3 region has 13 residues. Germline V CDR1 and CDR2: DFQATT, SNEGSKA (reference sequence). The V and J ends lost 5 bases and 4 bases, in that order; junction bases with no gene match: 7. Here the CDR3 DNA reads TGCAGTGCTCCTACAGGGGAGGGCTATGGCTACACCTTC. It specifies CSAPTGEGYGYTF.

V and J are TRBV3-1 and TRBJ2-3, with D possibly being TRBD1 or TRBD2 (6 bases each). CDR1 and CDR2 from the germline V gene are LGHDT and YNNKEL (reference sequence). The CDR3 extends over 15 amino acids. Trimming took off 8 bases at V and 2 bases at J, with 17 bases between the two ends. CDR3 sequence (DNA): TGTGCCAGCGGAGATGCTGGGGGGCCCACAGATACGCAGTATTTT. Protein sequence: CASGDAGGPTDTQYF.